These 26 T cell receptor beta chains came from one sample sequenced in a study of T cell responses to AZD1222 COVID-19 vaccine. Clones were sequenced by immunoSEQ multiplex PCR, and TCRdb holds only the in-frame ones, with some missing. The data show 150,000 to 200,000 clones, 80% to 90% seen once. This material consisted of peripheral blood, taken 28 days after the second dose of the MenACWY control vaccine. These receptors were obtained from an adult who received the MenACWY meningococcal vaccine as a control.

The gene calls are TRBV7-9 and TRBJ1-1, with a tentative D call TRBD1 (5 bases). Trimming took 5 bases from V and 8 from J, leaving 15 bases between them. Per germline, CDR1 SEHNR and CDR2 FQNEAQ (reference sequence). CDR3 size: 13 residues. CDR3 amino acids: CASSPDSIGEAFF. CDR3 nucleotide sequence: TGTGCCAGCAGCCCTGACAGTATCGGGGAAGCTTTCTTT. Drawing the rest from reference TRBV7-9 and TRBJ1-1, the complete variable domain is DTGVSQNPRHKITKRGQNVTFRCDPISEHNRLYWYRQTLGQGPEFLTYFQNEAQLEKSRLLSDRFSAERPKGSFSTLEIQRTEQGDSAMYLCASSPDSIGEAFFGQGTRLTVV.

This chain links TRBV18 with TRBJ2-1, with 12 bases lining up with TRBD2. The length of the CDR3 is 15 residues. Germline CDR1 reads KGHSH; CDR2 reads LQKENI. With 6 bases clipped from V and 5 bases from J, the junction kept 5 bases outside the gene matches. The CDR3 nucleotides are TGTGCCAGCTCCGGAGGACTAGCGGGACACAATGAGCAGTTCTTC. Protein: CASSGGLAGHNEQFF.

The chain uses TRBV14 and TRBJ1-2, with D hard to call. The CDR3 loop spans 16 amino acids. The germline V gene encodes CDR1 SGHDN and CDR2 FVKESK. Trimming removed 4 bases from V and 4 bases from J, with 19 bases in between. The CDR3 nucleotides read TGTGCCAGCAGCCGGTCCTCATGGGCCGGTGTCTATGGCTACACCTTC. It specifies CASSRSSWAGVYGYTF.

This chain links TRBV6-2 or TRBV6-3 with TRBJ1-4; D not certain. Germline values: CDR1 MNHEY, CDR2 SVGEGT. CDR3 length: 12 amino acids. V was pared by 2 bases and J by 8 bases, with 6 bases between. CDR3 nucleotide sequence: TGTGCCAGCAGTTACAATGGAGAAAAACTGTTTTTT. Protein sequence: CASSYNGEKLFF.

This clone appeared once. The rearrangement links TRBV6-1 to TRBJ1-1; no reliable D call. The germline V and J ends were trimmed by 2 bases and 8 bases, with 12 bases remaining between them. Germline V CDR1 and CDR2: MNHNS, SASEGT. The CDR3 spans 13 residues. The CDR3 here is CASSESRALEAFF. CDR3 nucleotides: TGTGCCAGCAGTGAATCACGGGCGCTCGAAGCTTTCTTT.

The chain's CDR3 is CASNGAGLDVHYEQYF. CDR3 DNA sequence: TGTGCCAGCAACGGCGCCGGACTGGACGTCCACTACGAGCAGTACTTC. This chain connects TRBV28 to TRBJ2-7; TRBD2 is a possible D gene (5 bases). The ends were cut back, 7 bases at V and 3 bases at J, with 22 bases in the middle. The CDR3 extends over 16 amino acids. Germline values: CDR1 MDHEN, CDR2 SYDVKM.

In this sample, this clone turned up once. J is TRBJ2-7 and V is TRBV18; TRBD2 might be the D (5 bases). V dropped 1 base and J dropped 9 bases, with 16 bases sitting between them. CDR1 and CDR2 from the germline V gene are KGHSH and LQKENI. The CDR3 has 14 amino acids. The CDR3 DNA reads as TGTGCCAGCTCACCACATTCCGACCTAGAGGGGCAGTACTTC. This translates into CASSPHSDLEGQYF.

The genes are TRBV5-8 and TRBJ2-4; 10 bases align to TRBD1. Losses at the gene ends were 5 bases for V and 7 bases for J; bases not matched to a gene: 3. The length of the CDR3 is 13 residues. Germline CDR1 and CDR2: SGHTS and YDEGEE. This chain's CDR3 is CASRRQGANIQYF. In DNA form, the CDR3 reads TGTGCCAGCAGGAGACAGGGGGCGAACATTCAGTACTTC.

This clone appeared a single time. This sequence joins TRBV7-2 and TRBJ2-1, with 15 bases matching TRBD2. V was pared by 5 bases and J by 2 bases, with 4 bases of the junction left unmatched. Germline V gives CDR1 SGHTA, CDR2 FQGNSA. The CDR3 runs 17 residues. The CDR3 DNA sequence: TGTGCCAGCAGCCCGGGGACTAGCGGGAGGCCCTACAATGAGCAGTTCTTC. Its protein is CASSPGTSGRPYNEQFF.

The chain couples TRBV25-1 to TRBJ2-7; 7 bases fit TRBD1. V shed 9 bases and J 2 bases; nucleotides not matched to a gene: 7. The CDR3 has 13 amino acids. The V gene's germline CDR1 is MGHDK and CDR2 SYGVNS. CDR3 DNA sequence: TGTGCCAGTAGGGGGCAGGGTCCCTACGAGCAGTACTTC. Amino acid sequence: CASRGQGPYEQYF.

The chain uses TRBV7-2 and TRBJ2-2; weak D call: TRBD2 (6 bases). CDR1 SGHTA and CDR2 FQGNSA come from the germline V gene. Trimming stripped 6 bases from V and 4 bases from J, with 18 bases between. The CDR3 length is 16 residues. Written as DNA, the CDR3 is TGTGCCAGCAGTTGGCCCCTGACTAGACCCACCGGGGAGCTGTTTTTT. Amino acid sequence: CASSWPLTRPTGELFF.

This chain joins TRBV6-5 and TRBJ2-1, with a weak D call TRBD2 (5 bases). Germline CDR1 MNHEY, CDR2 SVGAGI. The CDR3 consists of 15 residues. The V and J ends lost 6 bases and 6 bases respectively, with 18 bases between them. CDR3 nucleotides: TGTGCCAGCAGCTATCTTCTGGGAGTCGGCAATGAGCAGTTCTTC. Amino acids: CASSYLLGVGNEQFF.

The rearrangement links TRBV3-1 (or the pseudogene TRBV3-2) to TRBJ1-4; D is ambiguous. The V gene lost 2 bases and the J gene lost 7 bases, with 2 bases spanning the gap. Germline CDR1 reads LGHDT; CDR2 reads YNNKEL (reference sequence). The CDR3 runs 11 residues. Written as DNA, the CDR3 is TGTGCCAGCAGCCAAAGTGAAAAACTGTTTTTT. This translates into CASSQSEKLFF.

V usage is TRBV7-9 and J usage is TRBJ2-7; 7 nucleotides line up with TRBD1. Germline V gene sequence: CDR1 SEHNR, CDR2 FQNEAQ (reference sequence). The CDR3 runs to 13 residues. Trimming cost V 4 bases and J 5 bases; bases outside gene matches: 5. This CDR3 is CASSSGQFDEQYF. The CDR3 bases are TGTGCCAGCAGCTCGGGACAGTTCGACGAGCAGTACTTC.

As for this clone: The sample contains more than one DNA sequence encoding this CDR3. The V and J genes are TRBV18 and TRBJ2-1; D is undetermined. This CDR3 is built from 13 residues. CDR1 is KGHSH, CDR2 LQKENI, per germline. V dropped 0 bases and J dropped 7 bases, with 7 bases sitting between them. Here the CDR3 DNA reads TGTGCCAGCTCACCACCGGGTGATAATGAGCAGTTCTTC. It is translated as CASSPPGDNEQFF.

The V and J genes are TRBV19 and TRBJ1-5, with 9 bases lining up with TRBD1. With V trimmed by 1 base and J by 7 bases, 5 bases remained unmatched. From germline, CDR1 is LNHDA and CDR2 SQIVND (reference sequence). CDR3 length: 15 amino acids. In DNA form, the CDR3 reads TGTGCCAGTAGTATAGGGGGACAGGGTATGCAGCCCCAGCATTTT. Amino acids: CASSIGGQGMQPQHF.

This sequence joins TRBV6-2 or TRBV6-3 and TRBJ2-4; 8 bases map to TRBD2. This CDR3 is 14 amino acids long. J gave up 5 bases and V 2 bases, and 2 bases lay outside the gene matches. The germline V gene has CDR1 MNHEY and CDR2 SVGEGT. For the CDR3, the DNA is TGTGCCAGCAGTTACCCCGGGGGGGAAAACATTCAGTACTTC. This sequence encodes CASSYPGGENIQYF.

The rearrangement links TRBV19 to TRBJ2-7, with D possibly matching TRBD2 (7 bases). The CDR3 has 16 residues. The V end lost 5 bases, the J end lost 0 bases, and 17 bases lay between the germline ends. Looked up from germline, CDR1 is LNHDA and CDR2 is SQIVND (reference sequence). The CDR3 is CASSPGGLHPSYEQYF. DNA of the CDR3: TGTGCCAGTAGTCCGGGGGGCTTGCACCCCTCCTACGAGCAGTACTTC.

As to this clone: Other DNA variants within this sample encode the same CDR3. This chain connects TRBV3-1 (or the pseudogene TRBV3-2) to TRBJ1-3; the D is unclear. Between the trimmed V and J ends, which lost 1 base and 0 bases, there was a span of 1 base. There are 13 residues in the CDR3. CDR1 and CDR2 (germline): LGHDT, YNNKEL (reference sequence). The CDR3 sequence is CASSQVSGNTIYF. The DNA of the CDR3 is TGTGCCAGCAGCCAAGTCTCTGGAAACACCATATATTTT.

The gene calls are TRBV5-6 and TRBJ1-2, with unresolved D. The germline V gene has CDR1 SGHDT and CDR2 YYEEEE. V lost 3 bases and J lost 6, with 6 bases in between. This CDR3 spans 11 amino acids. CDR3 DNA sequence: TGTGCCAGCAGCTCTGTTGATGGCTACACCTTC. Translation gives CASSSVDGYTF.

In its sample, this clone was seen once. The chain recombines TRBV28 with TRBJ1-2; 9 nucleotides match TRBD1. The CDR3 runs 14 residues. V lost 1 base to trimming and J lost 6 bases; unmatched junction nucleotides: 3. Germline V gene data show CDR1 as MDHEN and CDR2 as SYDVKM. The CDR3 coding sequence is TGTGCCAGCAGTTTATTCAACAGGGGGCATGGCTACACCTTC. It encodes CASSLFNRGHGYTF.

The chain's CDR3 is CASSAITGAGNTIYF. CDR3 coding DNA: TGTGCCAGCAGCGCTATAACAGGGGCTGGAAACACCATATATTTT. This rearrangement joins TRBV7-2 to TRBJ1-3; 7 nucleotides match TRBD1. The length of the CDR3 is 15 residues. The germline gives CDR1 SGHTA, CDR2 FQGNSA. Trimming removed 5 bases from V and 2 bases from J; junction bases left unmatched: 6. The full variable domain, its missing parts supplied by reference TRBV7-2 and TRBJ1-3, is GAGVSQSPSNKVTEKGKDVELRCDPISGHTALYWYRQSLGQGLEFLIYFQGNSAPDKSGLPSDRFSAERTGGSVSTLTIQRTQQEDSAVYLCASSAITGAGNTIYFGEGSWLTVV.

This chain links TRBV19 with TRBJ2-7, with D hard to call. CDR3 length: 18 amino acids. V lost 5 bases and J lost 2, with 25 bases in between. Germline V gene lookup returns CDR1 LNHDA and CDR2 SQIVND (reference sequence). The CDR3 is CASSSSVSTALGAYEQYF. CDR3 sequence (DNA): TGTGCCAGTAGTTCGAGTGTGTCCACAGCCCTTGGTGCCTACGAGCAGTACTTC.

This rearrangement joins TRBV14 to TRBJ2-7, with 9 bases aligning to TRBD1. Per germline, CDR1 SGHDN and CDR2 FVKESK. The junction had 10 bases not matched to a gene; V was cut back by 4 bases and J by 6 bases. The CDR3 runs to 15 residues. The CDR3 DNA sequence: TGTGCCAGCAGCCCCCTTGGGACAGGGCGCGCCGAGCAGTACTTC. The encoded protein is CASSPLGTGRAEQYF. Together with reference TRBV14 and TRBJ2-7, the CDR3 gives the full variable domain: EAGVTQFPSHSVIEKGQTVTLRCDPISGHDNLYWYRRVMGKEIKFLLHFVKESKQDESGMPNNRFLAERTGGTYSTLKVQPAELEDSGVYFCASSPLGTGRAEQYFGPGTRLTVT.

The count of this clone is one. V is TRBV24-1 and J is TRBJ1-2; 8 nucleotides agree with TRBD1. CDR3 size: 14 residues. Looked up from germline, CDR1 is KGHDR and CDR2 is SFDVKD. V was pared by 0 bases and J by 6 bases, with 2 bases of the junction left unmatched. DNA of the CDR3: TGTGCCACCAGTGATTTGGGGGACAGGAATGGCTACACCTTC. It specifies CATSDLGDRNGYTF.

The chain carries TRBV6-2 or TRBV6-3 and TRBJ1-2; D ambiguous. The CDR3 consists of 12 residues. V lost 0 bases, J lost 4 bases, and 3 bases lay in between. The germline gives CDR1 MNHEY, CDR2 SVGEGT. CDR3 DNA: TGTGCCAGCAGTTACTCTGGCTATGGCTACACCTTC. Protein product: CASSYSGYGYTF.